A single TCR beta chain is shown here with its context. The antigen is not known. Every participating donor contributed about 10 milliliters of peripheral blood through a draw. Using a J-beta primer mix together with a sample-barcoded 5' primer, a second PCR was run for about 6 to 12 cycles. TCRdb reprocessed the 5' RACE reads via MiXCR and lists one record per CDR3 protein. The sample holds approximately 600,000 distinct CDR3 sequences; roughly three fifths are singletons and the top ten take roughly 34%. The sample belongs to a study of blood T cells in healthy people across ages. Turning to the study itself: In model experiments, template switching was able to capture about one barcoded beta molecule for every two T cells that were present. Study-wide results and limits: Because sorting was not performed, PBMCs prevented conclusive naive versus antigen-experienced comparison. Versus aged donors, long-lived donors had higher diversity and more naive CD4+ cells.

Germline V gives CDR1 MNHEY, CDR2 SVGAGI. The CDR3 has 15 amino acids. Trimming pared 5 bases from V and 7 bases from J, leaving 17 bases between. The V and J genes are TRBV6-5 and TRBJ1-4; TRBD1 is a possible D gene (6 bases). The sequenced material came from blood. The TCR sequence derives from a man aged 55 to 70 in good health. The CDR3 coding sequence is TGTGCCAGCAGTGCCCTTTTAGGGGGGGGTGAAAAACTGTTTTTT. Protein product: CASSALLGGGEKLFF.